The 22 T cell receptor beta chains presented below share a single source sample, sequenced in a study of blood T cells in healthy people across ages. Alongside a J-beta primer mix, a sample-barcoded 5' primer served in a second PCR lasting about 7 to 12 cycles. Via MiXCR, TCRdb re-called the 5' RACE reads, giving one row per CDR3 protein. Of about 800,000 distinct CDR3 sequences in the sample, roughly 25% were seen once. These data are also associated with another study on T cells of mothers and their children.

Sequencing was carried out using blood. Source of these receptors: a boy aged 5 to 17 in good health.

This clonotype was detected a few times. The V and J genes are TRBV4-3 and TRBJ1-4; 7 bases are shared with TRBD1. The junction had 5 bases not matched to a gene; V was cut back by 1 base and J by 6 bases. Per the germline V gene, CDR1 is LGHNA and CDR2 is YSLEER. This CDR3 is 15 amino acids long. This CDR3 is CASSQVGGGDEKLFF. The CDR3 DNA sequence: TGCGCCAGCAGCCAAGTGGGAGGGGGCGATGAAAAACTGTTTTTT.

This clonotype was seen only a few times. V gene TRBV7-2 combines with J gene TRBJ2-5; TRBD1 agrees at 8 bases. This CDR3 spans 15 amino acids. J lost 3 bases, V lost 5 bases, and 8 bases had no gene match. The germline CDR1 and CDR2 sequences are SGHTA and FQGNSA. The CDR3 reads CASSDPNRGKETQYF. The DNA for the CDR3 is TGTGCCAGCAGCGATCCAAACAGGGGGAAAGAGACCCAGTACTTC. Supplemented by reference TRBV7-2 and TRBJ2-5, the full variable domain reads GAGVSQSPSNKVTEKGKDVELRCDPISGHTALYWYRQSLGQGLEFLIYFQGNSAPDKSGLPSDRFSAERTGGSVSTLTIQRTQQEDSAVYLCASSDPNRGKETQYFGPGTRLLVL.

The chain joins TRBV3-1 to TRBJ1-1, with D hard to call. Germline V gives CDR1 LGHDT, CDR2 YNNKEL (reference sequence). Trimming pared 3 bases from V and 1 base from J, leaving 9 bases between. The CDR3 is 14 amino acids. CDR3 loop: CASSQLIGNTEAFF. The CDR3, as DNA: TGTGCCAGCAGCCAGCTGATTGGGAACACTGAAGCTTTCTTT.

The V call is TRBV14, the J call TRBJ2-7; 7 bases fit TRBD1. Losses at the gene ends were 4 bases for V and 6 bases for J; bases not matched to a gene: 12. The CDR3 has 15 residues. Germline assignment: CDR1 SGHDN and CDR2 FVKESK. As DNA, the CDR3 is TGTGCCAGCAGCCCTCCAGGAGCTAGGGGGCTCGAGCAGTACTTC. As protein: CASSPPGARGLEQYF.

CDR3 sequence reads: CASRFGSFPKNIQYF. As DNA, the CDR3 is TGTGCCAGCAGGTTCGGCAGCTTTCCCAAAAACATTCAGTACTTC. This sequence joins TRBV6-1 and TRBJ2-4; no firm D call. The ends were cut back, 6 bases at V and 2 bases at J, with 14 bases in the middle. From germline, CDR1 is MNHNS and CDR2 SASEGT. This CDR3 has 15 residues.

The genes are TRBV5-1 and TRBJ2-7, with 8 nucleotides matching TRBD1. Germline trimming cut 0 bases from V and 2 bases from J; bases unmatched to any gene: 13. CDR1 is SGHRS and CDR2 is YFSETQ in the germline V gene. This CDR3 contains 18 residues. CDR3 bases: TGCGCCAGCAGCTTGGATGGGGACAGGCCTGACCTCCCCTACGAGCAGTACTTC. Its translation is CASSLDGDRPDLPYEQYF.

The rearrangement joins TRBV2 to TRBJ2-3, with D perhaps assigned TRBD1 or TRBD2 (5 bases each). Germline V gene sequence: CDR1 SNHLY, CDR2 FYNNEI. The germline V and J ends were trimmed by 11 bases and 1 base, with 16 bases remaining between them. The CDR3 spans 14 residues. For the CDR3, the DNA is TGTGCCGGGACCAAAGTCGCGCGCACAGATACGCAGTATTTT. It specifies CAGTKVARTDTQYF.

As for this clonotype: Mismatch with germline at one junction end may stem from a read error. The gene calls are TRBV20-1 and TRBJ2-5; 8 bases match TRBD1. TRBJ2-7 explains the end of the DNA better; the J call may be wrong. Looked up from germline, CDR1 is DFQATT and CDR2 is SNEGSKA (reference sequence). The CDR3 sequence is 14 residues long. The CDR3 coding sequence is TGCAGTACTAGAGATCGGACAGGGCACTACGAGCAGTACTTC. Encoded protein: CSTRDRTGHYEQYF.

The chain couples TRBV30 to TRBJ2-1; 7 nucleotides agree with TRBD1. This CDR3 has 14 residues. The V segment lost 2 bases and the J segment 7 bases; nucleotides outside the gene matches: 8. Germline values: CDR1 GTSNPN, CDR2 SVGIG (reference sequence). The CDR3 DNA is TGTGCCTGGAGTACCACAGGGGTGTGGAATGAGCAGTTCTTC. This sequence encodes CAWSTTGVWNEQFF.

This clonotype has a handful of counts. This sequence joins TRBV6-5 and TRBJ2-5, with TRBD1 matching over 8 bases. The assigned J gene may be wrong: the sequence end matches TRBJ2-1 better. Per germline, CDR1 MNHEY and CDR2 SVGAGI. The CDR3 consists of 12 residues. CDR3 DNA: TGTGCCAGCAGTCTGGACAGGGTCGAGCAGTTCTTC. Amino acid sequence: CASSLDRVEQFF.

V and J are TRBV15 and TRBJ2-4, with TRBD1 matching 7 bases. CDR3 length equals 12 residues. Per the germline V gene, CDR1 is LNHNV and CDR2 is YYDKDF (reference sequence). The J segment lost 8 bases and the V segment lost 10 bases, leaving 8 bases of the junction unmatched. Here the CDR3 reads CASGQATHIQYF. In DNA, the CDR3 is TGTGCCAGCGGACAGGCCACTCACATTCAGTACTTC.

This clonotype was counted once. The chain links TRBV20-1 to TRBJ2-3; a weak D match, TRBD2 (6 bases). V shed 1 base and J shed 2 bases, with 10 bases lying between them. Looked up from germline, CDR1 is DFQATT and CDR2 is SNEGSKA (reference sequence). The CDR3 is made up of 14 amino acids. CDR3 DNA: TGCAGTGCTAGAGCTCGGGGGAACACAGATACGCAGTATTTT. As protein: CSARARGNTDTQYF.

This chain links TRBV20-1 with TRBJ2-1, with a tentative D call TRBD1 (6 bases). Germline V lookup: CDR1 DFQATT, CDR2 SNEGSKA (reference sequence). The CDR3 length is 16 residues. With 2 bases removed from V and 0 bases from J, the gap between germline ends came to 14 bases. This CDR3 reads CSARPRTARSYNEQFF. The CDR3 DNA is TGCAGTGCTAGACCAAGGACAGCCCGCTCCTACAATGAGCAGTTCTTC.

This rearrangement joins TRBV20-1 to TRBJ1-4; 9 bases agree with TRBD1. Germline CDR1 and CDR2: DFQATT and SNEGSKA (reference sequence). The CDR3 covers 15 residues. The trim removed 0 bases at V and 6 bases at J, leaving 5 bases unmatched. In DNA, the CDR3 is TGCAGTGCTAGAGATCCGACAGGGGGTTATGAAAAACTGTTTTTT. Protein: CSARDPTGGYEKLFF.

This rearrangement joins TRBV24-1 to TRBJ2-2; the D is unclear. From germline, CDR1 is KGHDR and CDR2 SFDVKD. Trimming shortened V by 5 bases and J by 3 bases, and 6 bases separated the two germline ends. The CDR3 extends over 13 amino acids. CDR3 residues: CATSGSDTGELFF. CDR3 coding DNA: TGTGCCACCAGTGGCAGTGACACCGGGGAGCTGTTTTTT.

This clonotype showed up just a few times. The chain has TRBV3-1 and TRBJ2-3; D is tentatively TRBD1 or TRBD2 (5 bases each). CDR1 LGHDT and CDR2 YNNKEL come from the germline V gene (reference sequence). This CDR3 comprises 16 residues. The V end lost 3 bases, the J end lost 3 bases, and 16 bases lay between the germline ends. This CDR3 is CASSHVRMGETDTQYF. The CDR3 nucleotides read TGTGCCAGCAGCCACGTTCGGATGGGGGAAACAGATACGCAGTATTTT.

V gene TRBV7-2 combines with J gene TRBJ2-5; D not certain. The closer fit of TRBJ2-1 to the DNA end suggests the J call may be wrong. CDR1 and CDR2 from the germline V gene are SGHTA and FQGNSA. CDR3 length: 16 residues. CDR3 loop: CASSFFGGREGNKQFF. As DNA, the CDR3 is TGTGCCAGCAGCTTCTTTGGCGGAAGAGAAGGAAATAAGCAGTTCTTC.

CDR3 loop: CSARARDNLYEQYF. CDR3 DNA: TGCAGTGCTAGAGCTAGGGACAACCTATACGAGCAGTACTTC. The V call is TRBV20-1, the J call TRBJ2-7, with a possible D match to TRBD1 (6 bases). The germline V gene encodes CDR1 DFQATT and CDR2 SNEGSKA (reference sequence). Trimming cost V 1 base and J 4 bases, with 14 bases left between them. This CDR3 has 14 amino acids.

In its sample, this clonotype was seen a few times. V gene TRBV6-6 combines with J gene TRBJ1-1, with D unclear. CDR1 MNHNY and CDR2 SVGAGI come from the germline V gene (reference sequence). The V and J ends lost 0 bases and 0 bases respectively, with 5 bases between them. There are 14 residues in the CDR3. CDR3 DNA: TGTGCCAGCAGTTACTCTGGAGTGAACACTGAAGCTTTCTTT. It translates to CASSYSGVNTEAFF.

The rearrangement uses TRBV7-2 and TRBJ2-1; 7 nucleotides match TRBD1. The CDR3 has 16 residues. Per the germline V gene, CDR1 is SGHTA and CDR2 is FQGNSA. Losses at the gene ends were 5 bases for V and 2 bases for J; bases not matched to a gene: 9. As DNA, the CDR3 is TGTGCCAGCAGCCTTTCACAGGGGATAACCTACAATGAGCAGTTCTTC. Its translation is CASSLSQGITYNEQFF.

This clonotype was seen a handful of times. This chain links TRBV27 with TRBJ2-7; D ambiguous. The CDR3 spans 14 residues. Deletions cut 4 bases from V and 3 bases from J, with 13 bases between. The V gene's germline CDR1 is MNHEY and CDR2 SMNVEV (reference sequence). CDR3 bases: TGTGCCAGCAGTTCAGACCTGACCTACTACGAGCAGTACTTC. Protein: CASSSDLTYYEQYF.

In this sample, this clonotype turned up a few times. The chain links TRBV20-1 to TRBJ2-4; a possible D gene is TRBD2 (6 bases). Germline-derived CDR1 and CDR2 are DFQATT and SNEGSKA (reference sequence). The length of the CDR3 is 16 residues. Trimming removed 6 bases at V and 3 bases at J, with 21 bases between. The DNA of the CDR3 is TGCAGTGCCTACCCCGTGGGACTGCTCTTCAAAAACATTCAGTACTTC. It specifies CSAYPVGLLFKNIQYF.